A selection of T cell receptor beta chains follows, all from one sample in a study of T cell responses to AZD1222 COVID-19 vaccine. Only in-frame clones appear in the TCRdb table, and some are missing; sequencing was by immunoSEQ multiplex PCR. The sample yields roughly 100,000 clones, more than 75% seen once. The source was peripheral blood, collected on day 0 of AZD1222 vaccination. The source of these receptors is an adult in good health. Both conserved end residues are part of each CDR3. A D gene is named only where the DNA matches it firmly. Clone size is given for some rows only: seen once, a few or many times, or a class if the clone is expanded.

j_gene | d_gene | v_gene | abundance | len | CDR3aa | CDR3nt
TRBJ2-1 | - | TRBV6-2/TRBV6-3 | - | 12 | CASSLQGGEQFF | TGTGCCAGCAGTTTGCAGGGAGGTGAGCAGTTCTTC
TRBJ1-5 | - | TRBV28 | - | 16 | CASSTDRQYSNQPQHF | TGTGCCAGCAGTACCGACAGACAATATAGCAATCAGCCCCAGCATTTT
TRBJ1-1 | - | TRBV6-1 | - | 13 | CASSEQQNTEAFF | TGTGCCAGCAGTGAGCAACAGAACACTGAAGCTTTCTTT
TRBJ2-3 | TRBD2 | TRBV5-1 | - | 16 | CASSYGLAGKSDTQYF | TGCGCCAGCAGCTACGGACTAGCGGGAAAATCAGATACGCAGTATTTT
TRBJ2-5 | TRBD2 | TRBV18 | once | 16 | CASGQGTSGSGETQYF | TGTGCCAGCGGACAGGGGACTAGCGGGAGTGGAGAGACCCAGTACTTC
TRBJ2-1 | - | TRBV20-1 | - | 11 | CSAFTRNEQFF | TGCAGTGCTTTCACTCGGAATGAGCAGTTCTTC
TRBJ2-3 | - | TRBV6-5 | few | 14 | CASSWASPPDTQYF | TGTGCCAGCAGTTGGGCTAGCCCCCCAGATACGCAGTATTTT
TRBJ1-2 | TRBD1 | TRBV7-9 | once | 14 | CASSLEGASFGYTF | TGTGCCAGCAGCTTAGAGGGGGCGTCTTTTGGCTACACCTTC
TRBJ1-1 | TRBD1 | TRBV28 | - | 17 | CASSPGTGVWANTEAFF | TGTGCCAGCAGTCCGGGGACAGGGGTATGGGCGAACACTGAAGCTTTCTTT
TRBJ1-4 | - | TRBV5-1 | - | 15 | CASSLIGSGNEKLFF | TGCGCCAGCAGCTTGATAGGTTCGGGTAATGAAAAACTGTTTTTT
TRBJ1-1 | - | TRBV2 | - | 12 | CASSEQGPEAFF | TGTGCCAGCAGTGAACAGGGCCCTGAAGCTTTCTTT
TRBJ1-1 | - | TRBV11-2 | - | 13 | CASSLDRSAEAFF | TGTGCCAGCAGCTTAGATCGTAGTGCTGAAGCTTTCTTT
TRBJ2-3 | TRBD2 | TRBV10-2 | - | 16 | CASRGLLGTRRDTQYF | TGCGCCAGCAGGGGACTATTGGGGACTAGAAGAGATACGCAGTATTTT
TRBJ1-4 | TRBD1 | TRBV9 | - | 14 | CASSVVGQGGKLFF | TGTGCCAGCAGCGTAGTTGGGCAGGGGGGAAAACTGTTTTTT
TRBJ2-1 | TRBD2 | TRBV7-8 | - | 12 | CASSPTSGRPFF | TGTGCCAGCAGCCCTACTAGCGGGAGGCCGTTCTTC
TRBJ1-1 | TRBD1 | TRBV24-1 | - | 16 | CATSDSRQGASTEAFF | TGTGCCACCAGTGATTCACGGCAGGGGGCCAGCACTGAAGCTTTCTTT
TRBJ2-1 | - | TRBV7-9 | - | 16 | CASGRGLAFYSGEQFF | TGTGCCAGCGGTAGGGGGCTAGCGTTTTATTCCGGTGAGCAGTTCTTC
TRBJ2-7 | - | TRBV15 | - | 14 | CATSRESPTYEQYF | TGTGCCACCAGCAGAGAAAGCCCCACCTACGAGCAGTACTTC
TRBJ1-1 | - | TRBV28 | once | 13 | CASSFNKNTEAFF | TGTGCCAGCAGTTTTAACAAAAACACTGAAGCTTTCTTT
TRBJ1-5 | - | TRBV19 | few | 14 | CASSLGALNQPQHF | TGTGCCAGTTCGCTCGGAGCATTGAATCAGCCCCAGCATTTT
TRBJ1-5 | TRBD1 | TRBV2 | - | 15 | CASRLQGVANQPQHF | TGTGCCAGCAGGCTACAGGGGGTGGCAAATCAGCCCCAGCATTTT
TRBJ1-1 | - | TRBV25-1 | - | 13 | CASSESHSTEAFF | TGTGCCAGCAGTGAATCCCACTCCACTGAAGCTTTCTTT
TRBJ2-7 | - | TRBV19 | - | 11 | CASSTPAGYYF | TGTGCCAGTAGTACCCCCGCAGGGTACTACTTC
TRBJ2-1 | TRBD2 | TRBV5-6 | few | 16 | CASSGRGTSGSYEQFF | TGTGCCAGCAGCGGGCGGGGGACTAGCGGGAGCTATGAGCAGTTCTTC
TRBJ2-3 | - | TRBV15 | - | 16 | CATSRDVAEWADTQYF | TGTGCCACCAGCAGAGATGTGGCGGAGTGGGCAGATACGCAGTATTTT
TRBJ1-4 | - | TRBV5-1 | - | 15 | CASSLVQGTNEKLFF | TGCGCCAGCAGCTTGGTTCAGGGTACTAATGAAAAACTGTTTTTT
TRBJ1-1 | - | TRBV6-2/TRBV6-3 | - | 16 | CASSPGGTLGNTEAFF | TGTGCCAGCAGTCCCGGGGGGACTCTCGGGAACACTGAAGCTTTCTTT
TRBJ2-3 | TRBD2 | TRBV7-9 | - | 16 | CASSPRHGTSADTQYF | TGTGCCAGCAGCCCTCGACACGGGACTAGCGCAGATACGCAGTATTTT
TRBJ1-1 | - | TRBV18 | - | 17 | CASSRGTSGIQNTEAFF | TGTGCCAGCTCACGAGGGACATCCGGGATCCAAAACACTGAAGCTTTCTTT
TRBJ2-3 | - | TRBV24-1 | few | 15 | CATSDLSDEADTQYF | TGTGCCACCAGTGATTTGTCTGACGAGGCAGATACGCAGTATTTT
TRBJ2-7 | TRBD2 | TRBV28 | - | 15 | CASSRTSGRAYEQYF | TGTGCCAGCAGTCGGACTAGCGGGCGAGCCTACGAGCAGTACTTC
TRBJ2-1 | TRBD2 | TRBV2 | - | 13 | CASSDRAGGPWVF | TGTGCCAGCAGTGATCGGGCGGGAGGGCCGTGGGTCTTC
TRBJ2-1 | TRBD1 | TRBV19 | - | 13 | CASSIDSGGEQFF | TGTGCCAGTAGTATAGACTCAGGGGGTGAGCAGTTCTTC
TRBJ2-7 | - | TRBV7-2 | - | 14 | CASSPPGREYEQYF | TGTGCCAGCAGCCCACCGGGACGTGAATACGAGCAGTACTTC
TRBJ2-1 | - | TRBV12-3/TRBV12-4 | - | 12 | CASSWVTWEQFF | TGTGCCAGCAGTTGGGTTACATGGGAGCAGTTCTTC
TRBJ2-7 | - | TRBV5-1 | - | 13 | CASSTGTTYEQYF | TGCGCCAGCAGCACCGGGACAACCTACGAGCAGTACTTC
TRBJ1-5 | TRBD1 | TRBV27 | once | 15 | CASRLTGDSNQPQHF | TGTGCCAGCAGACTGACAGGGGATAGCAATCAGCCCCAGCATTTT
TRBJ1-1 | - | TRBV9 | - | 15 | CASSSIGQMNTEAFF | TGTGCCAGCAGCTCTATCGGACAGATGAACACTGAAGCTTTCTTT
TRBJ1-1 | - | TRBV7-2 | - | 14 | CASSLPGLVTEAFF | TGTGCCAGCAGCTTACCCGGTCTGGTCACTGAAGCTTTCTTT
TRBJ2-7 | - | TRBV27 | - | 13 | CASSLGPGGEQYF | TGTGCCAGCAGTTTGGGCCCCGGGGGCGAGCAGTACTTC
TRBJ2-7 | TRBD2 | TRBV7-6 | - | 17 | CASSFELAGGISYEQYF | TGTGCCAGCAGCTTTGAACTAGCGGGAGGTATTTCCTACGAGCAGTACTTC
TRBJ2-1 | TRBD2 | TRBV4-1 | - | 15 | CASSWGLAEGGEQFF | TGCGCCAGCAGCTGGGGACTAGCGGAGGGGGGTGAGCAGTTCTTC
TRBJ2-3 | - | TRBV9 | - | 15 | CASSVVAWATDTQYF | TGTGCCAGCAGCGTAGTAGCGTGGGCCACAGATACGCAGTATTTT
TRBJ2-7 | TRBD2 | TRBV27 | - | 17 | CASSFRRTSGISYEQYF | TGTGCCAGCAGTTTTCGCCGGACTAGCGGGATTTCCTACGAGCAGTACTTC
TRBJ1-4 | - | TRBV4-1 | - | 15 | CASSRQPGTNEKLFF | TGCGCCAGCAGCCGTCAGCCGGGGACTAATGAAAAACTGTTTTTT
TRBJ1-2 | TRBD1 | TRBV6-6 | - | 15 | CASSEGTGKNYGYTF | TGTGCCAGCAGCGAAGGGACAGGAAAAAACTATGGCTACACCTTC
TRBJ1-2 | - | TRBV28 | - | 12 | CASSLRGEGYTF | TGTGCCAGCAGTTTGAGGGGGGAAGGCTACACCTTC